Below, 27 T cell receptor beta chains from the same sample are listed, as sequenced in a study of blood T cell repertoires in COVID-19. Profiled with immunoSEQ multiplex PCR; TCRdb holds only in-frame clones, not every one. Of tens of thousands of clones listed, 87% were seen once; the top ten hold 6% to 6.5%. The sample taken for sequencing was peripheral blood. The receptor source for this set is an older woman with COVID-19, enrolled during active disease.

The chain joins TRBV2 to TRBJ1-1, with unresolved D. There are 13 residues in the CDR3. Germline V gives CDR1 SNHLY, CDR2 FYNNEI. The ends were cut back, 3 bases at V and 4 bases at J, with 9 bases in the middle. In DNA form, the CDR3 reads TGTGCCAGCAGTGATGGTAGTTTCACTGAAGCTTTCTTT. Amino acids: CASSDGSFTEAFF.

The chain recombines TRBV11-1 with TRBJ2-1; no clear D. Trimming cost V 5 bases and J 10 bases, with 9 bases left between them. Looked up from germline, CDR1 is SGHAT and CDR2 is FQDESV (reference sequence). CDR3 length: 11 amino acids. CDR3 protein: CASSPSREQFF. In nucleotides, the CDR3 is TGTGCCAGCAGCCCGTCCCGGGAGCAGTTCTTC.

J is TRBJ1-5 and V is TRBV27; D is uncertain. This CDR3 region has 13 residues. Germline V gene sequence: CDR1 MNHEY, CDR2 SMNVEV (reference sequence). The V end lost 3 bases, the J end lost 7 bases, and 10 bases lay between the germline ends. CDR3 nucleotides: TGTGCCAGCAGTTTTAGGAGGAACCAGCCCCAGCATTTT. Translated, it gives CASSFRRNQPQHF.

This rearrangement joins TRBV28 to TRBJ1-6; D is unresolved. Germline V CDR1 and CDR2: MDHEN, SYDVKM. Trimming removed 8 bases at V and 8 bases at J, with 16 bases between. The CDR3 consists of 14 residues. The CDR3 spells CASGSTAGHSPLHF. CDR3 DNA: TGTGCCAGCGGGTCGACCGCGGGCCATTCACCCCTCCACTTT.

The CDR3 here is CASSEWQKISPLHF. The CDR3 DNA is TGTGCCAGCAGTGAGTGGCAGAAGATCTCACCCCTCCACTTT. This sequence joins TRBV2 and TRBJ1-6; unclear D gene. The CDR3 sequence is 14 residues long. Trimming stripped 3 bases from V and 10 bases from J, with 13 bases between. CDR1 and CDR2 (germline): SNHLY, FYNNEI.

V gene TRBV6-5 combines with J gene TRBJ1-3; no reliable D call. Germline CDR1 reads MNHEY; CDR2 reads SVGAGI. CDR3 length equals 13 residues. Trimming took off 6 bases at V and 6 bases at J, with 12 bases between the two ends. The CDR3 loop reads CASSPSIENTIYF. Written as DNA, the CDR3 is TGTGCCAGCAGCCCCAGTATTGAAAACACCATATATTTT.

The rearrangement links TRBV30 to TRBJ1-1, with a weak D call TRBD1 (6 bases). With 5 bases removed from V and 5 bases from J, the gap between germline ends came to 12 bases. The germline gives CDR1 GTSNPN, CDR2 SVGIG (reference sequence). The CDR3 is 12 amino acids. DNA of the CDR3: TGTGCCTGGGAACAGGGTGATACTGAAGCTTTCTTT. Protein product: CAWEQGDTEAFF.

The genes are TRBV5-5 and TRBJ2-2; D is undetermined. Trimming took off 2 bases at V and 1 base at J, with 12 bases between the two ends. The germline V gene has CDR1 SGHKS and CDR2 YYEKEE (reference sequence). The CDR3 runs 16 residues. The CDR3 is CASSFGPQMNTGELFF. The CDR3 DNA reads as TGTGCCAGCAGCTTTGGGCCACAGATGAACACCGGGGAGCTGTTTTTT. The complete variable domain, with remaining parts taken from reference TRBV5-5 and TRBJ2-2, reads DAGVTQSPTHLIKTRGQQVTLRCSPISGHKSVSWYQQVLGQGPQFIFQYYEKEERGRGNFPDRFSARQFPNYSSELNVNALLLGDSALYLCASSFGPQMNTGELFFGEGSRLTVL.

The V gene is TRBV18, the J gene TRBJ2-1, with TRBD2 matching over 7 bases. V lost 0 bases and J lost 9; bases outside the gene matches: 11. CDR3 length: 16 residues. The germline gives CDR1 KGHSH, CDR2 LQKENI. The CDR3 reads CASSPPKAGVVVEQFF. The CDR3 DNA reads as TGTGCCAGCTCACCACCCAAGGCGGGAGTAGTGGTTGAGCAGTTCTTC.

The rearrangement uses TRBV7-9 and TRBJ2-5; a possible D gene is TRBD1 (6 bases). Germline V gene data show CDR1 as SEHNR and CDR2 as FQNEAQ (reference sequence). This CDR3 has 16 amino acids. The V end was cut by 5 bases, the J end by 4 bases, with 20 bases between. The CDR3 DNA is TGTGCCAGCAGCCATACAGGGACCCGTGACGGAGAGACCCAGTACTTC. This encodes CASSHTGTRDGETQYF. The full variable domain, completed using reference TRBV7-9 and TRBJ2-5, is DTGVSQNPRHKITKRGQNVTFRCDPISEHNRLYWYRQTLGQGPEFLTYFQNEAQLEKSRLLSDRFSAERPKGSFSTLEIQRTEQGDSAMYLCASSHTGTRDGETQYFGPGTRLLVL.

This chain uses TRBV2 with TRBJ2-1; D not resolved. CDR1 is SNHLY, CDR2 FYNNEI, per germline. The V gene lost 2 bases and the J gene lost 4 bases, with 9 bases spanning the gap. The CDR3 sequence is 14 residues long. Written as DNA, the CDR3 is TGTGCCAGCAGTGAACTTGGCAGATACAATGAGCAGTTCTTC. This translates into CASSELGRYNEQFF.

This chain links TRBV27 with TRBJ2-2; TRBD1 aligns across 10 bases. The CDR3 spans 15 residues. Germline-derived CDR1 and CDR2 are MNHEY and SMNVEV (reference sequence). V lost 5 bases to trimming and J lost 5 bases; unmatched junction nucleotides: 5. CDR3 amino acids: CASSLGQGKTGELFF. As DNA, the CDR3 is TGTGCCAGCAGTCTGGGACAGGGGAAAACCGGGGAGCTGTTTTTT.

The V call is TRBV9, the J call TRBJ2-2, with 9 nucleotides matching TRBD1. Per germline, CDR1 SGDLS and CDR2 YYNGEE. Trimming cost V 3 bases and J 7 bases; bases outside gene matches: 7. CDR3 length: 15 amino acids. In DNA, the CDR3 is TGTGCCAGCAGCGGGGGACAGGGTTATGGCGGGGAGCTGTTTTTT. Amino acid sequence: CASSGGQGYGGELFF.

The chain carries TRBV14 and TRBJ2-7; 11 bases fit TRBD2. Germline V gene lookup returns CDR1 SGHDN and CDR2 FVKESK. V lost 5 bases to trimming and J lost 0 bases; unmatched junction nucleotides: 15. CDR3 length: 19 amino acids. For the CDR3, the DNA is TGTGCCAGCAGCGCAATTGGGACTAGCGGACCGTTTAGCTCCTACGAGCAGTACTTC. Its translation: CASSAIGTSGPFSSYEQYF. The whole variable domain, filled in from reference TRBV14 and TRBJ2-7, reads EAGVTQFPSHSVIEKGQTVTLRCDPISGHDNLYWYRRVMGKEIKFLLHFVKESKQDESGMPNNRFLAERTGGTYSTLKVQPAELEDSGVYFCASSAIGTSGPFSSYEQYFGPGTRLTVT.

This clone was recorded only once. V gene TRBV28 combines with J gene TRBJ2-7, with 8 bases that match TRBD2. Germline V gives CDR1 MDHEN, CDR2 SYDVKM. The trim removed 4 bases at V and 7 bases at J, leaving 21 bases unmatched. CDR3 size: 18 residues. The CDR3 reads CASSSPPDGPGLVGEQYF. In DNA form, the CDR3 reads TGTGCCAGCAGTTCCCCCCCGGACGGTCCGGGACTAGTCGGTGAGCAGTACTTC.

This clone appeared a single time. This chain connects TRBV28 to TRBJ1-6; a possible D gene is TRBD1 (6 bases). V was cut by 2 bases and J by 9 bases, with 11 bases left in between. Germline values: CDR1 MDHEN, CDR2 SYDVKM. The CDR3 sequence is 14 residues long. CDR3 DNA: TGTGCCAGCAGTTTACGACAGGATACTTCACCCCTCCACTTT. Encoded protein: CASSLRQDTSPLHF.

This chain joins TRBV3-1 (or the pseudogene TRBV3-2) and TRBJ2-1; 12 nucleotides line up with TRBD2. There are 18 residues in the CDR3. Germline V gives CDR1 LGHDT, CDR2 YNNKEL (reference sequence). After removal of 4 bases from V and 4 bases from J, the junction contained 11 bases not matched to a gene. The CDR3 bases are TGTGCCAGCAGCCCCCGGCTAGCGGGAGGGCCGGAGTACAATGAGCAGTTCTTC. This codes for CASSPRLAGGPEYNEQFF.

The chain uses TRBV3-1 (or the pseudogene TRBV3-2) and TRBJ1-2; D unresolved. Germline V lookup: CDR1 LGHDT, CDR2 YNNKEL (reference sequence). Trimming took off 1 base at V and 2 bases at J, with 11 bases between the two ends. CDR3 length equals 15 residues. For the CDR3, the DNA is TGTGCCAGCAGCCAAGTCTTCAGTTCGAACTATGGCTACACCTTC. It is translated as CASSQVFSSNYGYTF.

In its sample, this clone was seen once. V is TRBV2 and J is TRBJ1-2; D is ambiguous. CDR1 is SNHLY and CDR2 is FYNNEI in the germline V gene. The CDR3 spans 14 residues. With 6 bases removed from V and 4 bases from J, the gap between germline ends came to 15 bases. Written as DNA, the CDR3 is TGTGCCAGCAGCAGCCAGCTAGCTATCTATGGCTACACCTTC. This translates into CASSSQLAIYGYTF.

This sequence joins TRBV5-1 and TRBJ2-1, with 12 bases lining up with TRBD1. CDR1 SGHRS and CDR2 YFSETQ come from the germline V gene. The CDR3 consists of 16 residues. With V trimmed by 4 bases and J by 8 bases, 10 bases remained unmatched. Here the CDR3 DNA reads TGCGCCAGCAGCCCGGCCGGGACAGGGGGCTTTGATGAGCAGTTCTTC. Protein: CASSPAGTGGFDEQFF.

V and J are TRBV7-9 and TRBJ1-4; maybe TRBD1 (6 bases). V lost 1 base and J lost 4, with 10 bases in between. The CDR3 spans 15 residues. Looked up from germline, CDR1 is SEHNR and CDR2 is FQNEAQ (reference sequence). The CDR3 bases are TGTGCCAGCAGCTTAGGTACAGGGCTTAATGAAAAACTGTTTTTT. Translation gives CASSLGTGLNEKLFF.

V and J are TRBV7-2 and TRBJ2-1, with 9 nucleotides matching TRBD2. Trimming removed 4 bases from V and 4 bases from J; junction bases left unmatched: 8. The germline V gene encodes CDR1 SGHTA and CDR2 FQGNSA. There are 16 residues in the CDR3. The CDR3 nucleotides read TGTGCCAGCAGCTATTTACTAGCGGGCGCTTACAATGAGCAGTTCTTC. Translating it yields CASSYLLAGAYNEQFF.

The rearrangement links TRBV28 to TRBJ1-6; D might be TRBD1 (5 bases). CDR3 length: 18 amino acids. Germline CDR1 and CDR2: MDHEN and SYDVKM. V dropped 8 bases and J dropped 0 bases, with 20 bases sitting between them. The chain's CDR3 is CASWKTLGGSSYNSPLHF. CDR3 nucleotide sequence: TGTGCCAGCTGGAAGACGTTGGGGGGTAGCTCCTATAATTCACCCCTCCACTTT.

The chain joins TRBV15 to TRBJ2-1; possible D gene TRBD2, 6 bases. This CDR3 region has 14 residues. The germline CDR1 and CDR2 sequences are LNHNV and YYDKDF (reference sequence). Trimming left V 1 base short and J 7 bases short, with 11 bases between. The CDR3 nucleotides are TGTGCCACCAGCAGAGCCGGGGCGGGAAATGAGCAGTTCTTC. It specifies CATSRAGAGNEQFF.

V usage is TRBV10-3 and J usage is TRBJ2-1; 7 nucleotides line up with TRBD1. CDR3 size: 16 residues. The trim removed 2 bases at V and 10 bases at J, leaving 14 bases unmatched. Germline CDR1 ENHRY, CDR2 SYGVKD. In DNA, the CDR3 is TGTGCCATCAGTGAGACGGACAGGCTGCAAGGTACGGAGCAGTTCTTC. This encodes CAISETDRLQGTEQFF.

The V and J genes are TRBV5-4 and TRBJ1-1; D gene ambiguous. Per the germline V gene, CDR1 is SGHNT and CDR2 is YYREEE (reference sequence). The V gene lost 0 bases and the J gene lost 1 base, with 7 bases spanning the gap. The CDR3 loop spans 14 amino acids. CDR3 region: CASSLDSRNTEAFF. In DNA, the CDR3 is TGTGCCAGCAGCTTGGACAGCCGGAACACTGAAGCTTTCTTT.

The chain has TRBV7-8 and TRBJ1-5; unclear D gene. V was cut by 1 base and J by 5 bases, with 6 bases left in between. The CDR3 has 13 residues. The germline gives CDR1 SGHVS, CDR2 FQNEAQ. CDR3 nucleotide sequence: TGTGCCAGCAGCTTAGGGTCGGATCAGCCCCAGCATTTT. It codes for CASSLGSDQPQHF.